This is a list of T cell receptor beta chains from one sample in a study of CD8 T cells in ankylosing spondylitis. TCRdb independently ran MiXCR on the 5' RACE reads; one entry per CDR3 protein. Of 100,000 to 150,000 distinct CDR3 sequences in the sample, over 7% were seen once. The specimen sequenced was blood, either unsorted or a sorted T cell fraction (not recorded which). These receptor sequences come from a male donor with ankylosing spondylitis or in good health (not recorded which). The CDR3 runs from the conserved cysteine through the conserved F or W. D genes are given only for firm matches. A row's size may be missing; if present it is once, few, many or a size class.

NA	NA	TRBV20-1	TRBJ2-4	CSAFTELLAKNIQYF	TGCAGTGCTTTTACAGAACTTCTAGCCAAAAACATTCAGTACTTC
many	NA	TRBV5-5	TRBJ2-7	CASSPSMTDNEQYF	TGTGCCAGCAGCCCTTCAATGACTGACAATGAGCAGTACTTC
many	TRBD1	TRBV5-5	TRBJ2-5	CASSPRDRATQETQYF	TGTGCCAGCAGCCCAAGGGACAGGGCGACGCAAGAGACCCAGTACTTC
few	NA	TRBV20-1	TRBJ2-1	CSASWDPYNEQFF	TGCAGTGCTAGCTGGGACCCCTACAATGAGCAGTTCTTC
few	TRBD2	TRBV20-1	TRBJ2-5	CSASPVAGARRRETQYF	TGCAGTGCTAGTCCGGTAGCGGGAGCCCGACGGCGGGAGACCCAGTACTTC
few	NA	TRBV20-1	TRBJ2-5	CSASSRDHQYF	TGCAGTGCTAGCTCAAGGGATCACCAGTACTTC
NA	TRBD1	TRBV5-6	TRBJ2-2	CASSSTGGFTGELFF	TGTGCCAGCAGCTCAACAGGGGGCTTCACCGGGGAGCTGTTTTTT
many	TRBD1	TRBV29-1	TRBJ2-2	CSVRQGISTGELFF	TGCAGCGTGAGACAGGGGATTTCCACCGGGGAGCTGTTTTTT
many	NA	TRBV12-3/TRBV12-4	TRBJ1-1	CASSGDSAGTEAFF	TGTGCCAGCAGTGGAGACAGCGCGGGCACTGAAGCTTTCTTT
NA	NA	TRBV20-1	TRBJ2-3	CSARLRGMDTQYF	TGCAGTGCTAGGCTGAGAGGGATGGATACGCAGTATTTT
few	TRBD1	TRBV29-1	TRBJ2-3	CSVVSGQGSTDTQYF	TGCAGCGTTGTCTCCGGACAGGGGAGCACAGATACGCAGTATTTT
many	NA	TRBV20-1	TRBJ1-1	CSAQIEGFYTEAFF	TGCAGTGCTCAAATTGAGGGGTTTTACACTGAAGCTTTCTTT
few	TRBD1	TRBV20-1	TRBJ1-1	CSAVPGQGARTEAFF	TGCAGTGCCGTCCCGGGACAGGGGGCGCGCACTGAAGCTTTCTTT
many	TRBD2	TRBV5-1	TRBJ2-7	CASSLGTSGSYEQYF	TGCGCCAGCAGCTTGGGGACTAGCGGGAGTTACGAGCAGTACTTC
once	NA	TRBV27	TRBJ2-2	CASSLSGGAELFF	TGTGCCAGCAGTTTATCCGGAGGAGCGGAGCTGTTTTTT
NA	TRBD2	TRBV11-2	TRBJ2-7	CASSFDRTSGYYEQYF	TGTGCCAGCAGCTTCGACCGGACTAGCGGGTACTACGAGCAGTACTTC
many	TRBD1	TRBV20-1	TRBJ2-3	CSARAWTGYTDTQYF	TGCAGTGCTAGAGCGTGGACAGGGTACACAGATACGCAGTATTTT
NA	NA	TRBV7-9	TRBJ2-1	CASSLVSTPGGNEQFF	TGTGCCAGCAGCTTAGTATCCACCCCCGGCGGGAATGAGCAGTTCTTC
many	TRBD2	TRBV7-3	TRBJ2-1	CASSLTGQVAGGEQFF	TGTGCCAGCAGCTTAACAGGTCAGGTAGCGGGAGGTGAGCAGTTCTTC
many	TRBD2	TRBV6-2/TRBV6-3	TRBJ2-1	CATKWSTSGRNEQFF	TGTGCCACCAAATGGTCGACTAGCGGGAGAAATGAGCAGTTCTTC
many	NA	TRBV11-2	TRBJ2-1	CASSLGSLTEQFF	TGTGCCAGCAGCTTAGGTTCCCTAACTGAGCAGTTCTTC
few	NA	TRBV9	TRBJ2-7	CASSVGGGSFEQYF	TGTGCCAGCAGCGTAGGAGGGGGGTCCTTCGAGCAGTACTTC
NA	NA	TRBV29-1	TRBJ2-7	CSVVVTASYEQYF	TGCAGCGTCGTCGTTACAGCCTCCTACGAGCAGTACTTC
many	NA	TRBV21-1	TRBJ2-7	CASTKTCSYEQYF	TGTGCCAGCACCAAGACTTGTTCCTACGAGCAGTACTTC
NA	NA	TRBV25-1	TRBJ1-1	CASSELSPVNTEAFF	TGTGCCAGCAGTGAATTGTCCCCTGTGAACACTGAAGCTTTCTTT
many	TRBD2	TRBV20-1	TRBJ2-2	CSARAAGAEGFVTGELFF	TGCAGTGCTAGAGCTGCGGGAGCTGAGGGATTTGTCACCGGGGAGCTGTTTTTT
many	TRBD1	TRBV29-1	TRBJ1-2	CSAGDRTNYGYTF	TGCAGCGCTGGGGACAGGACCAACTATGGCTACACCTTC
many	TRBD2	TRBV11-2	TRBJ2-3	CASNIAGGVTDTQYF	TGTGCCAGCAACATAGCGGGAGGCGTCACAGATACGCAGTATTTT
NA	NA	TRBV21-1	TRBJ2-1	CASSKGASGPMDSYNEQFF	TGTGCCAGCAGCAAAGGGGCTAGCGGGCCAATGGACTCCTACAATGAGCAGTTCTTC
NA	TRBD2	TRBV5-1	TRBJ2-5	CASSSGLAGEETQYF	TGCGCCAGCAGCAGCGGACTAGCGGGAGAAGAGACCCAGTACTTC
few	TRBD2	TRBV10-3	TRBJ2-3	CAISGLAEISTDTQYF	TGTGCCATCAGCGGACTAGCGGAGATTAGCACAGATACGCAGTATTTT
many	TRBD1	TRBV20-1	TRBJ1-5	CSARTGDQPQHF	TGCAGTGCCCGGACAGGGGACCAGCCCCAGCATTTT
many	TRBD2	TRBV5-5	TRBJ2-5	CASGRTSGKETQYF	TGTGCCAGCGGAAGGACTAGCGGAAAAGAGACCCAGTACTTC
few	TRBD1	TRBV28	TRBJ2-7	CAIGTGSTGEQYF	TGTGCCATCGGGACAGGGTCTACCGGCGAGCAGTACTTC
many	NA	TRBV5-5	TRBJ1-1	CASSFFSGNRNTEAFF	TGTGCCAGCAGCTTTTTCTCAGGCAACCGTAACACTGAAGCTTTCTTT
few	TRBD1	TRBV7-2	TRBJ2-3	CASGSRDRGDTQYF	TGTGCCAGCGGGTCCCGGGACAGAGGAGATACGCAGTATTTT
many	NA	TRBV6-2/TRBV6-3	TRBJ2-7	CASSHPRSEQYF	TGTGCCAGCAGTCATCCAAGGAGCGAGCAGTACTTC
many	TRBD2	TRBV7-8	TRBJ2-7	CASSEGLAGISYEQYF	TGTGCCAGCAGCGAGGGACTAGCGGGTATCTCCTACGAGCAGTACTTC
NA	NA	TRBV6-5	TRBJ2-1	CASSYLGSSYNEQFF	TGTGCCAGCAGTTACCTCGGAAGCTCCTACAATGAGCAGTTCTTC
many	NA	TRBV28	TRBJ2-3	CASSLWGSSTDTQYF	TGTGCCAGCAGTTTATGGGGAAGCTCCACAGATACGCAGTATTTT
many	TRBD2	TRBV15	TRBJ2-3	CATSRDSYGLAGDTQYF	TGTGCCACCAGCAGAGATTCGTATGGACTAGCGGGAGATACGCAGTATTTT
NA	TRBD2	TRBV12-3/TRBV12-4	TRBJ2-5	CASSPSGSQQETQYF	TGTGCCAGCAGTCCTAGCGGGAGCCAGCAAGAGACCCAGTACTTC
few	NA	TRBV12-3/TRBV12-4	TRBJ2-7	CASSRFPGEQYF	TGTGCCAGCAGTCGCTTTCCGGGCGAGCAGTACTTC
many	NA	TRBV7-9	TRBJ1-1	CASSSRLGQNTEAFF	TGTGCCAGCAGCTCTCGGTTGGGGCAAAACACTGAAGCTTTCTTT
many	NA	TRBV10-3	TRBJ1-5	CAISDNQQPQHF	TGTGCCATCAGTGATAATCAACAGCCCCAGCATTTT
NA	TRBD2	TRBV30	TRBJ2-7	CAWIGTSGSISYEQYF	TGTGCCTGGATCGGGACTAGCGGGTCTATATCCTACGAGCAGTACTTC
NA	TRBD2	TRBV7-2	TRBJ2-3	CASSLARLAGVRDTQYF	TGTGCCAGCAGCTTAGCGCGACTAGCGGGAGTCAGAGATACGCAGTATTTT
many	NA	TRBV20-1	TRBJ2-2	CSARDYGNTGELFF	TGCAGTGCTAGAGATTACGGGAACACCGGGGAGCTGTTTTTT
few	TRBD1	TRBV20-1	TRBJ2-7	CSVTSPGQGAYEQYF	TGCAGTGTTACCTCGCCGGGACAGGGGGCGTACGAGCAGTACTTC
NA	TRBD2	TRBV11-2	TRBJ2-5	CASSLGLAGGRETQYF	TGTGCCAGCAGCTTAGGACTAGCGGGAGGGAGAGAGACCCAGTACTTC
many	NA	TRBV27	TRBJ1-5	CASRDGAGRSNQPQHF	TGTGCCAGCCGGGATGGGGCGGGGCGTAGCAATCAGCCCCAGCATTTT
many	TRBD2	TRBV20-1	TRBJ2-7	CSAMNVGTSPTYEQYF	TGCAGTGCCATGAACGTCGGGACTAGCCCTACCTACGAGCAGTACTTC
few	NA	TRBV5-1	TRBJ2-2	CASSSDIYTGELFF	TGCGCCAGCAGCAGCGACATCTACACCGGGGAGCTGTTTTTT
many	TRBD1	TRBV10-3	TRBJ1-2	CAIRPGQAEVYGYTF	TGTGCCATCAGACCGGGACAGGCAGAGGTGTATGGCTACACCTTC
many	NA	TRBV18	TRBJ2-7	CASSPTRDVSYEQYF	TGTGCCAGCTCACCAACCCGGGACGTCTCCTACGAGCAGTACTTC
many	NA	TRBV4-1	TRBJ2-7	CASSQESLKGGKGYEQYF	TGCGCCAGCAGCCAAGAAAGTTTGAAGGGCGGGAAGGGGTACGAGCAGTACTTC
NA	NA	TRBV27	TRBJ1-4	CASTQVGGAPEKLFF	TGTGCCAGCACCCAGGTTGGGGGCGCGCCTGAAAAACTGTTTTTT
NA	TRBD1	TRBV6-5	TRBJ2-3	CASSYSNRGVDTQYF	TGTGCCAGCAGTTACTCAAACAGGGGGGTAGATACGCAGTATTTT
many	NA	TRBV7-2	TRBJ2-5	CASSQYKTETQYF	TGTGCCAGCAGCCAATACAAAACGGAGACCCAGTACTTC
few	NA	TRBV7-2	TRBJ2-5	CASSQVSLRAGKETQYF	TGTGCCAGCAGCCAAGTCTCCCTCCGGGCAGGGAAAGAGACCCAGTACTTC